The entry below describes one T cell receptor beta chain. The entry originates in a study of human T cells and chemical hapten exposure. Across the whole study: Chiefly female patients presented with alopecia areata, totalis or universalis.

Using its own MiXCR run on the RACE reads, TCRdb lists one record per CDR3 protein. This table holds over 70,000 distinct CDR3 sequences, approximately 11% found once. Time point denoted: patch test 3, about 24 weeks after DPC sensitization. The treatment is: therapeutic diphenylcyclopropenone sensitization with weekly scalp DPC. The CDR3 runs 12 residues. CDR1 and CDR2 (germline): MDHEN, SYDVKM. V lost 6 bases, J lost 3 bases, and 8 bases lay in between. The chain recombines TRBV28 with TRBJ1-2; no definite D call. The source was whole blood, collected in connection with sensitization to the hapten diphenylcyclopropenone (DPC). This TCR was sampled from a woman aged 25-40 years with alopecia areata. Some clones in this sample may be carry-over from other donors' samples. CDR3 DNA: TGTGCCAGCAGCGAAAAGGACTATGGCTACACCTTC. Protein: CASSEKDYGYTF.